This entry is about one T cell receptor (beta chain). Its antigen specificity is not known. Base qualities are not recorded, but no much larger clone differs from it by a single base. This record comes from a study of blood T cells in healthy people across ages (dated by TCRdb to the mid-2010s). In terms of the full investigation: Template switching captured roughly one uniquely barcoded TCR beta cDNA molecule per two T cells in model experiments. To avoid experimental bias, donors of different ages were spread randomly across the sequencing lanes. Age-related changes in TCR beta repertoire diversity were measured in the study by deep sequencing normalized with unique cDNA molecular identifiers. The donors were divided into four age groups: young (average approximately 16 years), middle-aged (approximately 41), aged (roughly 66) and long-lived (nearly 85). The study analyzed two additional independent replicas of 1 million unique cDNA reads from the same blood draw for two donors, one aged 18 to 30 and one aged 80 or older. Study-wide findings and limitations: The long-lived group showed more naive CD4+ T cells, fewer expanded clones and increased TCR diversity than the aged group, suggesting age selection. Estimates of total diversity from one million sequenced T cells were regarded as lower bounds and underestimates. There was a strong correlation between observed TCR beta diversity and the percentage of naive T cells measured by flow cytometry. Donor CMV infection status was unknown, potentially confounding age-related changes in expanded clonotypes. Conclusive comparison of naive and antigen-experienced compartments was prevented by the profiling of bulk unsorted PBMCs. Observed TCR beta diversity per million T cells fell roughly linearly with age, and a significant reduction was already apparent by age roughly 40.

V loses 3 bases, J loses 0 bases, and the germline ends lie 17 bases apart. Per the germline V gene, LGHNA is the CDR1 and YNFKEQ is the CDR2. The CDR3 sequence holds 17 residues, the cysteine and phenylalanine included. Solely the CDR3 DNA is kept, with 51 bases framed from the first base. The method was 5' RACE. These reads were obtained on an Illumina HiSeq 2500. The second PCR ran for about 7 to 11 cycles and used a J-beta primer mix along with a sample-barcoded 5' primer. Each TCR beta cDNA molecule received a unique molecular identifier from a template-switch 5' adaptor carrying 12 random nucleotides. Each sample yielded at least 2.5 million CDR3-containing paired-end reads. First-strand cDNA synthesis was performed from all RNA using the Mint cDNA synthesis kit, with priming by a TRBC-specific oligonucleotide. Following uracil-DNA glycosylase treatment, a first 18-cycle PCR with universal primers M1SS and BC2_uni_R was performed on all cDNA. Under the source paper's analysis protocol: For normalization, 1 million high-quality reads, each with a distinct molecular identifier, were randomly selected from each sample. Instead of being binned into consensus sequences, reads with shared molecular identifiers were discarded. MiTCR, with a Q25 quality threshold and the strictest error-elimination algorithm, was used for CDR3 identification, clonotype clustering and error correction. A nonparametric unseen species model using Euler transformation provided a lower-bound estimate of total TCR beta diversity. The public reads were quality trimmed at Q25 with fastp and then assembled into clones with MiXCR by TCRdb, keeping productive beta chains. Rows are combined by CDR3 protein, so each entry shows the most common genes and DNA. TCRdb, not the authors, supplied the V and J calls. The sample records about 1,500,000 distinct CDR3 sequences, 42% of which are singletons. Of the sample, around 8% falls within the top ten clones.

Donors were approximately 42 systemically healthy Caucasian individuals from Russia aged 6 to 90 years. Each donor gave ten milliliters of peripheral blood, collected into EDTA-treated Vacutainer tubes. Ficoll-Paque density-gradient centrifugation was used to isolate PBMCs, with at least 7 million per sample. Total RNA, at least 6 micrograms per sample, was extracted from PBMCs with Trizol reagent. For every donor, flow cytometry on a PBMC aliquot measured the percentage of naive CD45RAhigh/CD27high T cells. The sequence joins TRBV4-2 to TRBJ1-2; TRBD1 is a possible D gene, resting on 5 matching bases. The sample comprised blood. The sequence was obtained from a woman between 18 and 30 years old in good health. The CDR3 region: CASSQGYLEGTNYGYTF. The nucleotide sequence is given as TGTGCCAGCAGCCAGGGTTACCTGGAGGGGACTAACTATGGCTACACCTTC.